Sequencing of this TCR beta chain was carried out in a study of CD8 T cells in Susac syndrome. When the RNA was reverse transcribed, random hexamers were used with an input of roughly 0.5 to 1 ug. Amplification of TCR beta CDR3 across 54 Vbeta and 13 Jbeta was performed with immunoSEQ multiplex PCR. TCRdb redid the calling of the immunoSEQ multiplex PCR reads with MiXCR, one entry per CDR3 protein. The repertoire holds approximately 230,000 distinct CDR3 sequences, just under 95% seen once, with approximately 0.072% in the top ten. Germline values: CDR1 LNHDA, CDR2 SQIVND (reference sequence). V lost 5 bases and J lost 4; bases outside the gene matches: 8. This CDR3 has 15 residues.

The V call is TRBV19, the J call TRBJ1-1; 9 bases are shared with TRBD1. The sample consisted of CD4+ T cells from PBMCs. The sequence was obtained from a human donor with multiple sclerosis. As DNA, the CDR3 is TGTGCCAGTAGTCTACGGACAGGGGTCGTCACTGAAGCTTTCTTT. Translating gives CASSLRTGVVTEAFF.